This T cell receptor (beta chain) was recovered during a study of CD8 T cells in ankylosing spondylitis. Broader study findings: Eight or nine highly homologous variants formed a TCR beta motif that appeared characteristic of ankylosing spondylitis blood.

The J segment lost 5 bases and the V segment lost 5 bases, leaving 15 bases of the junction unmatched. CDR1 DFQATT and CDR2 SNEGSKA come from the germline V gene (reference sequence). The CDR3 contains 16 residues. This clonotype has more than one count but fewer than ten. Its antigen remains unidentified. TCRdb passed the 5' RACE reads through MiXCR, listing each CDR3 protein once. Of 800,000 to 900,000 distinct CDR3 sequences detected, 12% appear once; the ten largest clones hold about 0.49%. The sample consisted of blood, either unsorted or a sorted T cell fraction (not recorded which). The chain carries TRBV20-1 and TRBJ2-1, with TRBD2 identical over 7 bases. This TCR derives from a male donor with ankylosing spondylitis. This chain's CDR3 is CSAGGRDYRPDNEQFF. The CDR3 coding sequence is TGCAGTGCTGGAGGCCGGGACTACCGCCCTGACAATGAGCAGTTCTTC.